This note documents a single TCR beta chain sequence. No antigen is known for it. The entry originates in a study of T cell repertoires in aging, cancer and after chemotherapy. As for the study in general: Donors were grouped into six age bands spanning 30 or younger through 70 or older. Patients with glioblastoma brain tumors were sampled before and after temozolomide-based therapy.

The CDR3 sequence is 11 residues long. V lost 3 bases and J lost 5, with 8 bases in between. The germline V gene encodes CDR1 SQVTM and CDR2 ANQGSEA. Amplification of TCR beta used genomic DNA extracted from peripheral blood. Study results and caveats: Rebound thymic output was suggested by rising median generation probability during chemotherapy in each cancer cohort.

Multiplex touch-down PCR with TRB-A/B primers amplified rearranged V-D-J TRB sequences. TCRdb called the multiplex PCR reads again in MiXCR, with one record for every CDR3 protein. The sample includes some 3,000 distinct CDR3 sequences, 25% to 35% of them seen just once. The TCR was taken from a human donor with a solid tumor. The specimen sequenced was blood. The chain carries TRBV29-1 and TRBJ2-7; no definite D call. The CDR3 bases are TGCAGCGTTGACTGGGGTAACGAGCAGTACTTC. It specifies CSVDWGNEQYF.